The 9 T cell receptor beta chains in this list originate from one sample, sequenced in a study of T-cell memory formation after mild COVID-19. MiXCR, run by TCRdb on the 5' RACE reads, gives a single entry per CDR3 protein. The repertoire consists of around 250,000 distinct CDR3 sequences, with about a sixth occurring once and the leading ten covering about a fifth. Sample: PBMCs or a T cell subset sorted from them (not recorded which). The receptors come from a man younger than 35 who had mild COVID-19 (a few samples of this study predate the infection). Cell type and time point are not known.

The chain recombines TRBV6-5 with TRBJ2-2; no clear D gene. This CDR3 has 11 residues. V lost 7 bases and J lost 1, with 1 base in between. CDR1 and CDR2 from the germline V gene are MNHEY and SVGAGI. The CDR3 DNA follows: TGTGCCAGCAAGAACACCGGGGAGCTGTTTTTT. It specifies CASKNTGELFF.

This chain connects TRBV4-3 to TRBJ2-5; the match to TRBD2 covers 10 bases. V was clipped by 0 bases and J by 6 bases; unmatched bases: 7. CDR1 LGHNA and CDR2 YSLEER come from the germline V gene. The CDR3 length is 16 residues. CDR3 sequence (DNA): TGCGCCAGCAGCCAAGAGAAGCGGGGGGGCGGACAGACCCAGTACTTC. As protein: CASSQEKRGGGQTQYF.

The genes are TRBV2 and TRBJ2-5, with D uncertain. CDR1 SNHLY and CDR2 FYNNEI come from the germline V gene. V dropped 5 bases and J dropped 1 base, with 11 bases sitting between them. The CDR3 extends over 14 amino acids. The CDR3 reads CASSRLSVQETQYF. The DNA of the CDR3 is TGTGCCAGCAGTAGGTTGTCGGTCCAAGAGACCCAGTACTTC.

This clonotype was observed many times. The V gene is TRBV7-6, the J gene TRBJ1-6; D remains unclear. This CDR3 is built from 15 residues. The germline V gene encodes CDR1 SGHVS and CDR2 FNYEAQ. The V end was cut by 2 bases, the J end by 5 bases, with 10 bases between. The CDR3 here is CASSLRFPNNSPLHF. The CDR3 coding sequence is TGTGCCAGCAGCTTACGTTTTCCGAATAATTCACCCCTCCACTTT.

This chain links TRBV5-1 with TRBJ1-6; TRBD1 matches 8 bases. Germline lookup yields CDR1 SGHRS and CDR2 YFSETQ. The J segment lost 9 bases and the V segment lost 0 bases, leaving 8 bases of the junction unmatched. The CDR3 has 16 residues. CDR3 residues: CASSLAGTGVGSPLHF. The CDR3 DNA follows: TGCGCCAGCAGCTTGGCCGGGACAGGAGTTGGTTCACCCCTCCACTTT.

This clonotype was counted between two and nine times. The chain couples TRBV4-2 to TRBJ2-7; D is uncertain. Germline values: CDR1 LGHNA, CDR2 YNFKEQ. This CDR3 has 14 amino acids. Trimming left V 6 bases short and J 2 bases short, with 14 bases between. The CDR3 bases are TGTGCCAGCAGATCGACTGACTTAACCTACGAGCAGTACTTC. Its translation is CASRSTDLTYEQYF.

The chain links TRBV27 to TRBJ2-1; D is possibly TRBD1 or TRBD2 (5 bases each). Trimming took off 3 bases at V and 8 bases at J, with 11 bases between the two ends. The CDR3 contains 13 residues. Germline loops: CDR1 MNHEY, CDR2 SMNVEV (reference sequence). The CDR3, as DNA: TGTGCCAGCAGTTTTGGGGGAATGGATGAGCAGTTCTTC. As protein: CASSFGGMDEQFF.

The chain recombines TRBV30 with TRBJ1-1, with 8 nucleotides matching TRBD1. CDR1 and CDR2 (germline): GTSNPN, SVGIG (reference sequence). The length of the CDR3 is 15 residues. V lost 2 bases, J lost 1 base, and 6 bases stayed unmatched. CDR3 bases: TGTGCCTGGAGTCCATGGACAGGGCGGAACACTGAAGCTTTCTTT. Its translation: CAWSPWTGRNTEAFF.

V and J are TRBV7-2 and TRBJ2-3; a possible D gene is TRBD1 (6 bases). Germline lookup yields CDR1 SGHTA and CDR2 FQGNSA. The CDR3 length is 19 residues. V was pared by 5 bases and J by 0 bases, with 24 bases between. Here the CDR3 reads CASSRFKTLRTASTDTQYF. The CDR3 nucleotides read TGTGCCAGCAGCCGATTTAAAACCCTCCGGACAGCTAGCACAGATACGCAGTATTTT. Using reference TRBV7-2 and TRBJ2-3 for the parts outside the CDR3, the full variable domain is GAGVSQSPSNKVTEKGKDVELRCDPISGHTALYWYRQSLGQGLEFLIYFQGNSAPDKSGLPSDRFSAERTGGSVSTLTIQRTQQEDSAVYLCASSRFKTLRTASTDTQYFGPGTRLTVL.